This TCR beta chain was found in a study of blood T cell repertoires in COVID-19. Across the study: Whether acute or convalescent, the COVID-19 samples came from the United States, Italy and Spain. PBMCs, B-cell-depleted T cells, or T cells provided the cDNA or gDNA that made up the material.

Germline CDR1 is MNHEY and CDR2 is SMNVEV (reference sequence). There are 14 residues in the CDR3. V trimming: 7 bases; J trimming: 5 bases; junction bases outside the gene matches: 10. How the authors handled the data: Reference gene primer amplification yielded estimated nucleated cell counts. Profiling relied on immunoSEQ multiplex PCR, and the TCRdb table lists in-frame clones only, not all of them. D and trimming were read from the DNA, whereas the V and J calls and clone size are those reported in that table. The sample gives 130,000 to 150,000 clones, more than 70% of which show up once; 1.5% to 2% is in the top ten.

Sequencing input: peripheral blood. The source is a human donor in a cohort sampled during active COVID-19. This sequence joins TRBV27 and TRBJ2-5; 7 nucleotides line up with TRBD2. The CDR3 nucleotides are TGTGCCAGCACCCTACAGAGGGGAGGGGAGACCCAGTACTTC. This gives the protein CASTLQRGGETQYF.